The TCR beta chain under discussion was sequenced for a study of graft-versus-host responses after intestinal transplantation (dated by TCRdb to about 2021). Regarding the complete study: The transplants that recipients received were multivisceral, liver-intestinal, or isolated intestinal. All recipients received anti-thymocyte globulin induction followed by maintenance tacrolimus and steroids for around three years. Bulk TCR-beta CDR3 sequencing was used to track graft-versus-host and host-versus-graft alloreactive T cell clones in the graft, circulation and bone marrow after intestinal transplantation. Rather than going through the commercial service, samples from three later patients were sequenced in-house on an Illumina MiSeq and processed with MiXCR. A cohort of about 26 intestinal transplant recipients, including one retransplant, was enrolled, and a few patients lacking pretransplant specimens were excluded. To identify alloreactive clones, pre-transplant mixed lymphocyte reaction products were sequenced and then compared with unstimulated pre-transplant donor and recipient T cells. Donor T cell macrochimerism was defined as a peak of at least 4% donor T cells among recipient peripheral blood mononuclear cells.

This clone was detected once. This clone's antigen is unknown. Base qualities were left out, and no much larger clone turns up one base away. Paper-wide results and their limitations: GvH clones were found in recipient bone marrow, and some of the GvH clones appeared earlier in ileal mucosa or blood, which is consistent with an intestinal mucosal origin. In patients with donor T cell macrochimerism, the allografts had high GvH to HvG T cell clonal ratios. Early after transplant, peak levels of circulating GvH clones were associated with declines in HvG clones. Conclusions were limited by the relatively low number and heterogeneity of intestinal transplant patients.

Receptor amplification or capture employed the immunoSEQ multiplex PCR assay. For most patients, genomic DNA was isolated with the Qiagen DNeasy Blood and Tissue Kit and sent frozen to Adaptive Biotechnologies for TCR sequencing. High-throughput TCR-beta CDR3 sequencing of genomic DNA from most patients was performed by Adaptive Biotechnologies. As for the authors' bioinformatics: Adaptive's ImmunoSEQ software supplied the TCR sequencing data for approximately 18 patients, while MiXCR and VDJtools were used to process a few other patients. To correct CD4 versus CD8 sorting errors, sequences present in both subsets at a frequency ratio below 5:1 were removed. CDR3 nucleotide sequences shared by donor and recipient were removed because the origin of these sequences could not be assigned. To count as alloreactive, a clone needed at least 2-fold expansion over unstimulated cells and a minimum CFSE-low frequency of 0.002% (template counts) or 0.001% (read counts). Mappable clones were those detected in sequenced pre-transplant spleen, lymph node, or MLR CFSE-low populations of the donor or recipient. Cumulative frequency of alloreactive clones was calculated as a percentage of all sequences weighted by copy number. TCRdb's version of the immuneACCESS table is confined to in-frame rearrangements and falls short of the full clone set. An unresolved V gene accounts for under half of the shortfall where checked; the remainder is of unknown origin. D and trimming were read from the DNA, whereas the V and J calls and clone size are those reported in that table. The sample has 100,000 or so clones on record, roughly nine tenths of them singletons. About 0.18% of the sample lies in the top ten.

The germline V gene gives CDR1 as KGHSH and CDR2 as LQKENI. The cysteine opens and the phenylalanine closes a CDR3 of 15 amino acids. CDR3 DNA only is kept here, 45 bases in frame from base 1. Trimming removed 2 bases from V and 0 bases from J, leaving 11 bases between the germline ends. Per the publication, the time point label means: cells obtained before transplantation from donor or recipient. CD3+CD4+ and CD3+CD8+ populations were FACS-sorted from unstimulated pre-transplant donor and recipient cells taken from spleen or lymph nodes. The chain couples TRBV18 to TRBJ2-7; a tentative D match to TRBD1 spans 6 bases. The TCR originated in a human donor who was the organ donor for an intestinal transplant. Sample: unstimulated CD4+ T cells sorted from spleen or lymph node cells, taken before transplant. The nucleotide sequence is given as TGTGCCAGCTCACCATTGGGGGCGAGCTCCTACGAGCAGTACTTC. This translates into CASSPLGASSYEQYF.